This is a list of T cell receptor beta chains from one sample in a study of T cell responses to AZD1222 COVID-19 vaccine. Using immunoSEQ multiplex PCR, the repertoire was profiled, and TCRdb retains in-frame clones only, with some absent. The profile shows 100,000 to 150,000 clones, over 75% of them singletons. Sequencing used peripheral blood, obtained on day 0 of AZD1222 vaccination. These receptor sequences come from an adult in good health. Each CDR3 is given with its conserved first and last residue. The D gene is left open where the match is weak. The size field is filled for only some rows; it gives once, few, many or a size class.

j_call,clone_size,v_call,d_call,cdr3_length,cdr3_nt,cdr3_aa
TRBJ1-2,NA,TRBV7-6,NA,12,TGTGCCAGCAGCTTAGATGGCTATGGCTACACCTTC,CASSLDGYGYTF
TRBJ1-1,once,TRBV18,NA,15,TGTGCCAGCTCACCCCTCGGCCAGGGAGAGGGTGAAGCTTTCTTT,CASSPLGQGEGEAFF
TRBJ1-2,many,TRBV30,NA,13,TGTGCCTGGAGTATAAGGGGACAACAAGGCTACACCTTC,CAWSIRGQQGYTF
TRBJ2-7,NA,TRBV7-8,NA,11,TGTGCCAGCAGCGGGACTTACGAGCAGTACTTC,CASSGTYEQYF
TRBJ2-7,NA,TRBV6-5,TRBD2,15,TGTGCCAGCAGTCCGAGACTAGCGGACCTCTACGAGCAGTACTTC,CASSPRLADLYEQYF
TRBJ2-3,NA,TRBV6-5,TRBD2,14,TGTGCCAGCAGTTGGACTAGCGCTCAAGATACGCAGTATTTT,CASSWTSAQDTQYF
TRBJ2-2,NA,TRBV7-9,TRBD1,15,TGTGCCAGCAGCCGACAGGGGGCGGGGACCGGGGAGCTGTTTTTT,CASSRQGAGTGELFF
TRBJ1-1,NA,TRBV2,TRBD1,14,TGTGCCAGCAGTTGGGACAGGGGACGAAATGAAGCTTTCTTT,CASSWDRGRNEAFF
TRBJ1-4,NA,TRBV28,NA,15,TGTGCCAGCAGTTCGCCGGGACGTCCTAATGAAAAACTGTTTTTT,CASSSPGRPNEKLFF
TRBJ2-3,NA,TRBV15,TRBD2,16,TGTGCCACCAGCCTAGCGGGAGGGCCGAGCACAGATACGCAGTATTTT,CATSLAGGPSTDTQYF
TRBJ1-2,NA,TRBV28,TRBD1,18,TGTGCCAGCAGTTTACACAAACCGGACAGGGGGCGCGACTATGGCTACACCTTC,CASSLHKPDRGRDYGYTF
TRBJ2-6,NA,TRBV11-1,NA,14,TGTGCCAGCAGCGCTTCGGAGGTGAACAACGTCCTGACTTTC,CASSASEVNNVLTF
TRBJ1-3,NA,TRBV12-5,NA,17,TGTGCTAGTGGTTTGGTACATGCTGGGGTCTCTGGAAACACCATATATTTT,CASGLVHAGVSGNTIYF
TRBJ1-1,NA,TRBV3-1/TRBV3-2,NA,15,TGTGCCAGCAGCCCGAGGGCCACCGGGGGGACTGAAGCTTTCTTT,CASSPRATGGTEAFF
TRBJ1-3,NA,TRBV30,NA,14,TGTGCCTGGAGTGTATCAGGGCTAGGAAACACCATATATTTT,CAWSVSGLGNTIYF